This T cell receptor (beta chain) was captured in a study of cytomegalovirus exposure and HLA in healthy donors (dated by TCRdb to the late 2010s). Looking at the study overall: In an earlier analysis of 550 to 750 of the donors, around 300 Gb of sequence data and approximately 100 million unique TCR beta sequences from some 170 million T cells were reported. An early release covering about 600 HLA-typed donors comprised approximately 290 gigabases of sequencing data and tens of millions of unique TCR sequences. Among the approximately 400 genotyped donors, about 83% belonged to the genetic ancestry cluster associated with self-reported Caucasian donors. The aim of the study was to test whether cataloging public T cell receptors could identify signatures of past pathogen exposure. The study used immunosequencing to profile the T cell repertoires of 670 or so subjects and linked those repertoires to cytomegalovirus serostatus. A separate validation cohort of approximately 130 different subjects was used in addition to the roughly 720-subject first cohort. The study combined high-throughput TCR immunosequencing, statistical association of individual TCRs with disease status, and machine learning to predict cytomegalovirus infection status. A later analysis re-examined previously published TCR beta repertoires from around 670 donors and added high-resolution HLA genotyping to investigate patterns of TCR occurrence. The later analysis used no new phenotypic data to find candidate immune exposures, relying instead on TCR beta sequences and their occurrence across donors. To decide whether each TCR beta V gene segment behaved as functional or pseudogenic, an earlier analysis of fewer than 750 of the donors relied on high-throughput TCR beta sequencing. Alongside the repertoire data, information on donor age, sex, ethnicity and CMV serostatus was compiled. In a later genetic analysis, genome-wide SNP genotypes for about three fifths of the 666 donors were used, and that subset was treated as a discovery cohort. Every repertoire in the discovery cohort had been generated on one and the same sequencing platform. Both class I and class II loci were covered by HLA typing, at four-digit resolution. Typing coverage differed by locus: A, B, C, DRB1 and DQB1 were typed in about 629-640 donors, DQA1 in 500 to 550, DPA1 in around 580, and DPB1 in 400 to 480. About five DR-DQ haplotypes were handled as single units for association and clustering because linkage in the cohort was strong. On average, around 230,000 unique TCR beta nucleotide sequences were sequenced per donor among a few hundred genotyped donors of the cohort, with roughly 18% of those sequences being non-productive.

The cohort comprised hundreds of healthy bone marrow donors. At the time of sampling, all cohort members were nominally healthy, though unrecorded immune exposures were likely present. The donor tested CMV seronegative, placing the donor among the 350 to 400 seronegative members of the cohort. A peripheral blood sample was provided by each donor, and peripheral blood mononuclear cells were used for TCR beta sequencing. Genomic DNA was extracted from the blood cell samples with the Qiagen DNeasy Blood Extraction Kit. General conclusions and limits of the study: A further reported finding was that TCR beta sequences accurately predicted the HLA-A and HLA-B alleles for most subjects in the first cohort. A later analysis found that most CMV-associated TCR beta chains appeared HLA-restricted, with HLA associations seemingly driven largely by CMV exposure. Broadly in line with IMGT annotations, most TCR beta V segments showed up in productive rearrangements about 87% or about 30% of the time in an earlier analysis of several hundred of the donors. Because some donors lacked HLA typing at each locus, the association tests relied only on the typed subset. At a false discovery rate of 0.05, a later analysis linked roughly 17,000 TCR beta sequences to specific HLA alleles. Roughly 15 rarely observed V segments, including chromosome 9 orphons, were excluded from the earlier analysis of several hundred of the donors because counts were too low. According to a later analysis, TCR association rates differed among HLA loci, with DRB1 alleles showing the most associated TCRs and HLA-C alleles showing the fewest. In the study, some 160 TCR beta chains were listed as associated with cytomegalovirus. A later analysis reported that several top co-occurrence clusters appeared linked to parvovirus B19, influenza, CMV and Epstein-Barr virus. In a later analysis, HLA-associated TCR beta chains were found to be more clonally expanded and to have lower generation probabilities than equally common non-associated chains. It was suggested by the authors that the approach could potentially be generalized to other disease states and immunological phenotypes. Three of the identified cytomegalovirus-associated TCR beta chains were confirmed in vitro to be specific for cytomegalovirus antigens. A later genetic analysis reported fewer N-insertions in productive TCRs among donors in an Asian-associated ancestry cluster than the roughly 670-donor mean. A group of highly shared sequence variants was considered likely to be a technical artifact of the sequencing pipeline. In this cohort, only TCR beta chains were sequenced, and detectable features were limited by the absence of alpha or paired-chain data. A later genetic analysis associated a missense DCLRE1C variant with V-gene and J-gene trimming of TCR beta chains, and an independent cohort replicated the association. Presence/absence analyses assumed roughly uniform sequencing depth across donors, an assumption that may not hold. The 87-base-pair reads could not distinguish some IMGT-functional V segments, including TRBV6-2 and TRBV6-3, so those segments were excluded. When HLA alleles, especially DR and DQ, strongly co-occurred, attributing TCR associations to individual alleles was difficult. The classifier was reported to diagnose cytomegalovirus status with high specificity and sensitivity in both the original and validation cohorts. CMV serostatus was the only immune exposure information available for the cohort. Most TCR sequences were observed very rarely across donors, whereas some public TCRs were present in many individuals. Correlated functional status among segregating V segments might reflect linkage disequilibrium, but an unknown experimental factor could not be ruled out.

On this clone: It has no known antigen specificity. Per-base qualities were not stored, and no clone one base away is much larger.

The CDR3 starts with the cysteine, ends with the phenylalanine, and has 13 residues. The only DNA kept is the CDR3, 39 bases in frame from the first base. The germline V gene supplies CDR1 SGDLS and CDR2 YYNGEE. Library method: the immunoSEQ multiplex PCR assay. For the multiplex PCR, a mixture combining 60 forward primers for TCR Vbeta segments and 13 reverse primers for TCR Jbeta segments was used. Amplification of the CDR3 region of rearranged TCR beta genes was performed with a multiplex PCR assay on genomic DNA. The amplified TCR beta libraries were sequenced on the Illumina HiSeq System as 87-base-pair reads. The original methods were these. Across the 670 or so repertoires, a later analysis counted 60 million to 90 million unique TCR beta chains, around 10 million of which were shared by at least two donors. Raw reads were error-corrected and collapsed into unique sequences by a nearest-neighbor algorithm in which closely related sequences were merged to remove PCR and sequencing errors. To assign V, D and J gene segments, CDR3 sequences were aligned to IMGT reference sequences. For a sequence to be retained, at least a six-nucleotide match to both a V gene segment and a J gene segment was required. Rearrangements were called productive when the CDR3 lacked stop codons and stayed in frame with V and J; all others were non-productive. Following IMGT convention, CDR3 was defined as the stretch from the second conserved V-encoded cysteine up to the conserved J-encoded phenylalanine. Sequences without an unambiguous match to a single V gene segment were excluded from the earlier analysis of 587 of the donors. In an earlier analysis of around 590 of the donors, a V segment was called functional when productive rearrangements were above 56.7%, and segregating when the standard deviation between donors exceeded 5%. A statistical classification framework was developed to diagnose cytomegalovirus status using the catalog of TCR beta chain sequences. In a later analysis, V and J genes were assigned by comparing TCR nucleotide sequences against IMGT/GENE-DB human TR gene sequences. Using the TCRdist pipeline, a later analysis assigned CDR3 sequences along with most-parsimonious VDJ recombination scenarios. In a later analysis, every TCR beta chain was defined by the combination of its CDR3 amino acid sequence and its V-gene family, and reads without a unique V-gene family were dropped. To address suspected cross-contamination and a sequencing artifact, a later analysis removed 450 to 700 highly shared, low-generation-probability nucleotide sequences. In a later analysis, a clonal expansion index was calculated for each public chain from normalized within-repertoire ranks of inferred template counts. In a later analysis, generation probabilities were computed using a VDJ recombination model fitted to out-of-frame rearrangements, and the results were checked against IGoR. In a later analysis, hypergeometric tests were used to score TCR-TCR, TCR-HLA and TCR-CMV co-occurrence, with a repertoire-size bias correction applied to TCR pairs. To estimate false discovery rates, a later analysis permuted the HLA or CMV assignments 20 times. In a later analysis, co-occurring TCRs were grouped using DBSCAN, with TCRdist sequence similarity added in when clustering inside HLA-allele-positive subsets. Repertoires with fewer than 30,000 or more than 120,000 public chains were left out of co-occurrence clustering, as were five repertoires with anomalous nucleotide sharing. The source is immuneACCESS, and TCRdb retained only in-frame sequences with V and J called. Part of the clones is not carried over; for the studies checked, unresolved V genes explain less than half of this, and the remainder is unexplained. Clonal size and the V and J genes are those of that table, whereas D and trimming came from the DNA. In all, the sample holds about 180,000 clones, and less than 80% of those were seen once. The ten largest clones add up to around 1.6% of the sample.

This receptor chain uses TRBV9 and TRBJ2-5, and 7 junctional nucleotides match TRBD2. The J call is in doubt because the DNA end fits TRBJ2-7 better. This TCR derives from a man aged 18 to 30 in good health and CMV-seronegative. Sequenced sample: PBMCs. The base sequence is TGTGCCAGCAGCAGCGGGGACGTTTTCGAGCAGTACTTC. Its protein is CASSSGDVFEQYF.